This section outlines one T cell receptor beta chain sequence together with its context. The antigen is undetermined. Data came from immunoSEQ multiplex PCR; TCRdb stores just in-frame clones and leaves some out. The data show tens of thousands of clones, roughly 90% seen once. This entry comes from a study of graft-versus-host responses after intestinal transplantation. Study overall: Isolated intestinal, liver-intestinal, or multivisceral transplants had been given to the recipients. Anti-thymocyte globulin was used for induction in all recipients, who then took tacrolimus and steroids for about three years.

Germline V gene data show CDR1 as SGHTS and CDR2 as YDEGEE. The CDR3 runs to 16 residues. The J segment lost 9 bases and the V segment lost 0 bases, leaving 10 bases of the junction unmatched. This rearrangement joins TRBV5-8 to TRBJ2-7, with 12 bases matching TRBD1. The material sequenced was unstimulated CD8+ T cells sorted from spleen or lymph node cells, taken before intestinal transplant. This receptor was taken from a human donor who received an intestinal transplant. For the CDR3, the DNA is TGTGCCAGCAGCTTGGGCGAGGGACAGGGGGCTTGGGGGCAGTACTTC. This codes for CASSLGEGQGAWGQYF.